A single sample is the source of the 24 T cell receptor beta chains below, sequenced in a study of Graves' ophthalmopathy and Graves' hyperthyroidism. TCR beta CDR3 regions were amplified from RNA transcripts. Scientists carried out first-round RT-PCR using HTBI primers and then a second-round multiplex PCR. TCRdb used MiXCR to reprocess the multiplex PCR reads, holding one entry per CDR3 protein. This sample has a few hundred thousand distinct CDR3 sequences, with roughly 14% found just once. The sequenced sample was peripheral blood. All receptors derive from a woman aged 18-35 years with stable Graves' hyperthyroidism.

A word on this clonotype: Possible read error: a much larger clone is one base away. The rearrangement uses TRBV9 and TRBJ2-2, with D perhaps given as TRBD1 or TRBD2 (5 bases each). This CDR3 has 17 amino acids. The germline V and J ends were trimmed by 2 bases and 1 base, with 15 bases remaining between them. CDR1 is SGDLS and CDR2 is YYNGEE in the germline V gene. The CDR3 nucleotides read TGTGCCAGCAGCGTTGCCGGGACCCTACTGAACACCGGGGAGCTGTTTTTT. It codes for CASSVAGTLLNTGELFF.

At least ten counts were recorded for this clonotype. V usage is TRBV7-9 and J usage is TRBJ2-5, with TRBD1 identical over 10 bases. Germline-derived CDR1 and CDR2 are SEHNR and FQNEAQ (reference sequence). V dropped 3 bases and J dropped 4; count of bases not matched to a gene: 8. The CDR3 contains 16 residues. CDR3 sequence reads: CASSFDPGQGGETQYF. Here the CDR3 DNA reads TGTGCCAGCAGCTTCGACCCAGGACAGGGGGGAGAGACCCAGTACTTC.

The chain joins TRBV6-1 to TRBJ2-4, with unresolved D. Deletions cut 3 bases from V and 0 bases from J, with 3 bases between. The CDR3 sequence is 13 residues long. The germline CDR1 and CDR2 sequences are MNHNS and SASEGT. CDR3 sequence (DNA): TGTGCCAGCAGTGAGACAGCCAAAAACATTCAGTACTTC. Amino acid sequence: CASSETAKNIQYF.

This clonotype was observed once. The chain combines TRBV12-3 or TRBV12-4 with TRBJ2-5, with D tentatively TRBD2 (5 bases). V gave up 6 bases and J gave up 3 bases, with 14 bases separating them. The CDR3 sequence is 14 residues long. The CDR3 coding sequence is TGTGCCAGCAGCGGCACGGGATCAAAAGAGACCCAGTACTTC. Translating gives CASSGTGSKETQYF.

The table lists this clonotype with many counts. The chain couples TRBV6-2 or TRBV6-3 to TRBJ1-3; weak D call: TRBD1 (5 bases). In germline, CDR1 is MNHEY, CDR2 SVGEGT. Trimming took 6 bases from V and 4 from J, leaving 16 bases between them. The CDR3 loop spans 15 amino acids. The CDR3 sequence: CASRYFRDSGNTIYF. DNA for the CDR3: TGTGCCAGCAGATATTTTCGGGACTCCGGAAACACCATATATTTT.

The sample holds many counts of this clonotype. The chain joins TRBV6-2 or TRBV6-3 to TRBJ1-1; 11 nucleotides match TRBD1. Trimming cost V 6 bases and J 4 bases; bases outside gene matches: 4. The CDR3 sequence is 14 residues long. Germline CDR1 and CDR2: MNHEY and SVGEGT. This CDR3 reads CASRRGTGGTEAFF. The DNA of the CDR3 is TGTGCCAGCAGACGCGGGACAGGGGGCACTGAAGCTTTCTTT.

This clonotype was detected many times. No conserved phenylalanine or tryptophan is present at the end of the CDR3, so a read error is the likely explanation. This chain links TRBV6-1 with TRBJ1-3, with D tentatively TRBD1 (6 bases). Trimming took off 8 bases at V and 2 bases at J, with 16 bases between the two ends. The germline V gene encodes CDR1 MNHNS and CDR2 SASEGT. CDR3 length: 15 amino acids. The CDR3 coding sequence is TGTGCCAGCGACGGACAGCGTGTGACTGGAAACACCATATATTCT. Protein: CASDGQRVTGNTIYS.

This clonotype was counted many times. The chain combines TRBV19 with TRBJ2-7; D call uncertain. Trimming shortened V by 5 bases and J by 3 bases, and 11 bases separated the two germline ends. This CDR3 has 13 residues. The germline gives CDR1 LNHDA, CDR2 SQIVND (reference sequence). In DNA form, the CDR3 reads TGTGCCAGTAGTCGAACGGCCGACTACGAGCAGTACTTC. Protein product: CASSRTADYEQYF. Supplemented by reference TRBV19 and TRBJ2-7, the full variable domain reads DGGITQSPKYLFRKEGQNVTLSCEQNLNHDAMYWYRQDPGQGLRLIYYSQIVNDFQKGDIAEGYSVSREKKESFPLTVTSAQKNPTAFYLCASSRTADYEQYFGPGTRLTVT.

This clonotype appeared many times. This chain links TRBV19 with TRBJ1-5, with D perhaps TRBD1 (6 bases). The germline V and J ends were trimmed by 4 bases and 6 bases, with 13 bases remaining between them. This CDR3 spans 14 amino acids. The V gene's germline CDR1 is LNHDA and CDR2 SQIVND (reference sequence). This CDR3 reads CASSTTGQGQPQHF. The CDR3 coding sequence is TGTGCCAGTAGTACTACAGGGCAGGGTCAGCCCCAGCATTTT.

This clonotype was observed many times. The chain uses TRBV24-1 and TRBJ1-5; a weak D match, TRBD1 (6 bases). From germline, CDR1 is KGHDR and CDR2 SFDVKD. Trimming stripped 3 bases from V and 12 bases from J, with 11 bases between. The CDR3 loop spans 12 amino acids. The CDR3 sequence: CATSDVTGRQHF. DNA for the CDR3: TGTGCCACCAGTGATGTGACAGGCCGCCAGCATTTT.

This clonotype was detected many times. V is TRBV4-1 and J is TRBJ2-7; D ambiguous. V dropped 5 bases and J dropped 3 bases, with 11 bases sitting between them. The germline gives CDR1 MGHRA, CDR2 YSYEKL. The length of the CDR3 is 13 residues. This CDR3 is CASSSDGGYEQYF. The CDR3 DNA reads TGCGCCAGCAGCTCAGACGGCGGCTACGAGCAGTACTTC.

About this clonotype: A read error is possible here, since a much larger clone lies one base away. The conserved phenylalanine or tryptophan is not found at the CDR3 terminus, so this likely reflects a read error. The genes are TRBV20-1 and TRBJ1-5; possibly TRBD1 for D (6 bases). This CDR3 is built from 14 residues. Germline V gene sequence: CDR1 DFQATT, CDR2 SNEGSKA (reference sequence). V lost 3 bases, J lost 7 bases, and 16 bases lay in between. The CDR3 here is CSARTIQGNQPQHV. The DNA of the CDR3 is TGCAGTGCTAGGACCATACAGGGTAACCAGCCCCAGCATGTT.

Turning to this clonotype: This may be a read error: a much more frequent sequence differs by one nucleotide. This is likely a read error, given that the CDR3 carries no conserved phenylalanine or tryptophan at its end. The chain is built from TRBV19 and TRBJ1-1, with D tentatively TRBD1 (5 bases). This CDR3 has 13 residues. Deletions cut 4 bases from V and 5 bases from J, with 11 bases between. Germline V gives CDR1 LNHDA, CDR2 SQIVND (reference sequence). In nucleotides, the CDR3 is TGTGCCAGTAGTACAGGGAGGTTGACTGAAGCTTTCTCT. It codes for CASSTGRLTEAFS.

Ten or more counts support this clonotype. V and J are TRBV6-1 and TRBJ2-7, with a possible D match to TRBD1 (5 bases). Trimming cost V 2 bases and J 2 bases, with 7 bases left between them. The CDR3 is made up of 13 amino acids. Germline values: CDR1 MNHNS, CDR2 SASEGT. The DNA for the CDR3 is TGTGCCAGCAGTGAACTACAGGCCTACGAGCAGTACTTC. Encoded protein: CASSELQAYEQYF.

This clonotype was seen a handful of times. The conserved phenylalanine or tryptophan is not found at the CDR3 terminus, so this likely reflects a read error. J is TRBJ2-4 and V is TRBV19; weak D call: TRBD1 (5 bases). Germline loops: CDR1 LNHDA, CDR2 SQIVND (reference sequence). The CDR3 contains 11 residues. V shed 4 bases and J shed 8 bases, with 6 bases lying between them. CDR3 residues: CASSRQYIQYL. In DNA form, the CDR3 reads TGTGCCAGTAGTAGACAGTACATTCAGTACCTC.

The J gene is TRBJ1-1, the V gene TRBV4-1; D gene unclear. Per the germline V gene, CDR1 is MGHRA and CDR2 is YSYEKL. The CDR3 spans 14 residues. The V end was cut by 3 bases, the J end by 6 bases, with 14 bases between. CDR3 in amino acids: CASSQVALRSEAFF. CDR3 in DNA: TGCGCCAGCAGCCAGGTGGCTTTGCGGTCTGAAGCTTTCTTT.

This clonotype was seen a few times. A much larger clone sits a single nucleotide away, making a read error possible. This rearrangement joins TRBV5-1 to TRBJ2-2; possible D gene TRBD2, 5 bases. The CDR3 spans 13 residues. The germline V gene has CDR1 SGHRS and CDR2 YFSETQ. In nucleotides, the CDR3 is TGCGCCAGCAGCTTGAGCGTAACCGGGGAGCTGTGTTTT. Amino acid sequence: CASSLSVTGELCF.

This clonotype came up many times. An end of the junction differs from the germline gene, which may be a read error. This chain links TRBV19 with TRBJ1-1, with D maybe TRBD1 (5 bases). The germline CDR1 and CDR2 sequences are LNHDA and SQIVND (reference sequence). This CDR3 spans 15 amino acids. CDR3 sequence (DNA): TGTGCCAGTAGTATCGGTCCGATTGGGCAGGGTGAAGCTCTCTTT. This translates into CASSIGPIGQGEALF.

Here the CDR3 DNA reads TGCGCCAGCAGCCCTTACAGTCCAAGGAACACTGAAGCTTTCTTT. Its translation is CASSPYSPRNTEAFF. The genes are TRBV4-1 and TRBJ1-1; D call uncertain. The CDR3 is 15 residues long. Trimming left V 4 bases short and J 1 base short, with 13 bases between. The germline V gene has CDR1 MGHRA and CDR2 YSYEKL.

This clonotype showed up many times. The gene calls are TRBV11-2 and TRBJ2-5, with TRBD1 identical over 7 bases. The CDR3 loop spans 15 amino acids. Trimming at V came to 5 bases and at J to 2 bases, leaving 8 bases not matched to a gene. Germline loops: CDR1 SGHAT, CDR2 FQNNGV. This chain's CDR3 is CASSPKGDRQETQYF. In DNA, the CDR3 is TGTGCCAGCAGCCCCAAGGGGGACAGACAAGAGACCCAGTACTTC.

Notes on this clonotype: A read error may explain this, as a much larger clone is one base away. This chain joins TRBV6-2 or TRBV6-3 and TRBJ2-5, with D unresolved. In germline, CDR1 is MNHEY, CDR2 SVGEGT. The CDR3 runs to 13 residues. The CDR3 spells CASSSAGQESQYF. In DNA form, the CDR3 reads TGTGCCAGCAGTTCGGCCGGGCAAGAGAGCCAGTACTTC.

This clonotype was counted ten times or more. The rearrangement joins TRBV20-1 to TRBJ1-2; D gene ambiguous. Trimming took 1 base from V and 5 from J, leaving 14 bases between them. In germline, CDR1 is DFQATT, CDR2 SNEGSKA (reference sequence). The CDR3 is 14 amino acids. The CDR3 nucleotides read TGCAGTGCTAGAGCCCCCTCCGAACGGTATGGCTACACCTTC. Its protein product is CSARAPSERYGYTF.

Notes on this clonotype: A read error may be the cause here, since a much bigger clone is one base away. V and J are TRBV5-1 and TRBJ1-1, with 8 positions matching TRBD1. After removal of 0 bases from V and 5 bases from J, the junction contained 3 bases not matched to a gene. Germline V gene sequence: CDR1 SGHRS, CDR2 YFSETQ. The CDR3 is 14 residues long. In DNA, the CDR3 is TGCGCCAGCAGCTTGGTACAGGGGGAAACTGAAGCTTTCTTT. Translated, it gives CASSLVQGETEAFF.

This clonotype showed up many times. The rearrangement joins TRBV20-1 to TRBJ2-7; 10 bases fit TRBD2. The germline V gene encodes CDR1 DFQATT and CDR2 SNEGSKA (reference sequence). After removal of 0 bases from V and 3 bases from J, the junction contained 8 bases not matched to a gene. The CDR3 consists of 16 residues. Here the CDR3 DNA reads TGCAGTGCTAGAGATCCGCTAGCGGGGGAAAACTACGAGCAGTACTTC. Amino acids: CSARDPLAGENYEQYF.